The clone carrying this T cell receptor (beta chain) has a count of ten or more. What it binds is unknown. Germline V gives CDR1 SGHRS, CDR2 YFSETQ. V shed 2 bases, J shed 9 bases, and the junction held 10 bases outside the gene matches. The CDR3 runs 15 residues. This entry is derived from a study of neurological immune-mediated disorders. Study findings and constraints: There were no CDR3 amino acid sequences shared by expanded clones across subjects, a result suggesting private repertoires in all groups.

Template-switch 5'RACE cDNA synthesis added a 10-nucleotide unique molecular identifier. Each CDR3 protein is one row after TCRdb ran MiXCR on the 5' RACE reads. The sample lists 25,000 to 30,000 distinct CDR3 sequences, 6.6% seen once, with approximately 9.6% in the top ten. The clonotype originates from a woman aged 50 to 60 in good health. Material: PBMCs. The chain couples TRBV5-1 to TRBJ2-1, with TRBD1 matching 8 bases. CDR3 bases: TGCGCCAGCAGCTTCGGACAGGGAGGTCTTAGTGAGCAGTTCTTC. It is translated as CASSFGQGGLSEQFF.